The source of this T cell receptor beta chain is a study of control samples from healthy donors and cancer patients. Profiling relied on immunoSEQ multiplex PCR, and the TCRdb table lists in-frame clones only, not all of them. Here the sample spans about 140,000 clones, roughly 92% being singletons. Material: blood. The origin of this receptor is a man aged 25-45 years in good health.

CDR3 DNA sequence: TGTGCCAGCAGCTCCCGGACAGGGAGCCCTTCACCCCTCCACTTT. Protein: CASSSRTGSPSPLHF. The V gene is TRBV9, the J gene TRBJ1-6; 8 positions agree with TRBD1. Germline lookup yields CDR1 SGDLS and CDR2 YYNGEE. V shed 4 bases and J 9 bases; nucleotides not matched to a gene: 9. This CDR3 spans 15 amino acids.